This entry lists 18 T cell receptor beta chains sequenced from one sample in a study of control samples from healthy donors and cancer patients. Sequencing used immunoSEQ multiplex PCR; TCRdb keeps in-frame clones, though not all of them. Of roughly 150,000 clones in the sample, about 89% were seen once. Sequenced: blood. These receptors originate from a man between 25 and 39 years old in good health.

The chain employs TRBV6-5 and TRBJ2-1; D may correspond to TRBD1 or TRBD2 (5 bases each). Between the trimmed V and J ends, which lost 2 bases and 4 bases, there was a span of 12 bases. The CDR3 sequence is 15 residues long. From germline, CDR1 is MNHEY and CDR2 SVGAGI. CDR3 in DNA: TGTGCCAGCAGTTACCCGGGACGGCAATACAATGAGCAGTTCTTC. Its translation: CASSYPGRQYNEQFF.

The chain joins TRBV5-1 to TRBJ2-2; TRBD2 aligns across 9 bases. This CDR3 has 17 amino acids. The V gene end was trimmed by 4 bases and the J gene end by 5 bases; junction bases not matched to a gene: 12. Germline V lookup: CDR1 SGHRS, CDR2 YFSETQ. The DNA for the CDR3 is TGCGCCAGCAGCCCTACAGCGGGGGGCCCGGGTACCGGGGAGCTGTTTTTT. Protein product: CASSPTAGGPGTGELFF.

The V call is TRBV5-1, the J call TRBJ2-3; D uncertain. The germline V gene encodes CDR1 SGHRS and CDR2 YFSETQ. The CDR3 is 14 residues long. Trimming pared 0 bases from V and 3 bases from J, leaving 8 bases between. The CDR3 is CASSLGQQTDTQYF. The CDR3, as DNA: TGCGCCAGCAGCTTGGGGCAGCAAACAGATACGCAGTATTTT.

This clone was detected only once. The rearrangement joins TRBV9 to TRBJ2-4; 7 bases are a match to TRBD2. With V trimmed by 4 bases and J by 3 bases, 10 bases remained unmatched. The CDR3 extends over 16 amino acids. Per the germline V gene, CDR1 is SGDLS and CDR2 is YYNGEE. The CDR3 sequence is CASSPPGGTDKNIQYF. The CDR3 coding sequence is TGTGCCAGCAGCCCTCCCGGGGGGACGGACAAAAACATTCAGTACTTC.

The chain combines TRBV2 with TRBJ2-5, with D possibly called TRBD1 or TRBD2 (5 bases each). This CDR3 has 14 amino acids. The germline V and J ends were trimmed by 7 bases and 3 bases, with 15 bases remaining between them. Germline loops: CDR1 SNHLY, CDR2 FYNNEI. CDR3 DNA sequence: TGTGCCAGCACCCAGGTCCGGGACGAAGAGACCCAGTACTTC. Translated: CASTQVRDEETQYF.

The chain combines TRBV9 with TRBJ1-3; D is uncertain. Trimming took off 0 bases at V and 0 bases at J, with 7 bases between the two ends. There are 15 residues in the CDR3. Germline loops: CDR1 SGDLS, CDR2 YYNGEE. The CDR3 DNA sequence: TGTGCCAGCAGCGTAGAGGGCAGCTCTGGAAACACCATATATTTT. Translated, it gives CASSVEGSSGNTIYF. Full variable domain (remainder filled in from reference TRBV9 and TRBJ1-3): DSGVTQTPKHLITATGQRVTLRCSPRSGDLSVYWYQQSLDQGLQFLIQYYNGEERAKGNILERFSAQQFPDLHSELNLSSLELGDSALYFCASSVEGSSGNTIYFGEGSWLTVV.

This clone was detected once. V is TRBV29-1 and J is TRBJ2-7; possibly TRBD1 for D (6 bases). Trimming cost V 4 bases and J 0 bases, with 19 bases left between them. CDR3 length: 16 residues. CDR1 SQVTM and CDR2 ANQGSEA come from the germline V gene. CDR3 region: CSVGRWPGVNSYEQYF. CDR3 bases: TGCAGCGTTGGAAGGTGGCCAGGGGTCAACTCCTACGAGCAGTACTTC.

Details on this clone: The same CDR3 is also encoded by other DNA sequences in this sample. This sequence joins TRBV9 and TRBJ2-3; the D gene is possibly TRBD2 (6 bases). The V end was cut by 0 bases, the J end by 5 bases, with 10 bases between. This CDR3 spans 14 amino acids. From germline, CDR1 is SGDLS and CDR2 YYNGEE. CDR3 nucleotide sequence: TGTGCCAGCAGCGTAGGGGGGGAACGAGATACGCAGTATTTT. This gives the protein CASSVGGERDTQYF.

The sample holds one count of this clone. This chain links TRBV9 with TRBJ1-5; 7 nucleotides match TRBD1. V dropped 3 bases and J dropped 5; count of bases not matched to a gene: 2. CDR3 length: 13 residues. Germline CDR1 reads SGDLS; CDR2 reads YYNGEE. The chain's CDR3 is CASSAQGDQPQHF. CDR3 coding DNA: TGTGCCAGCAGCGCCCAGGGGGATCAGCCCCAGCATTTT.

V and J are TRBV19 and TRBJ2-5; 8 nucleotides match TRBD2. CDR1 LNHDA and CDR2 SQIVND come from the germline V gene (reference sequence). J lost 2 bases, V lost 0 bases, and 5 bases had no gene match. The CDR3 extends over 16 amino acids. CDR3 in DNA: TGTGCCAGTAGTATAGATCACACTAGCGGACAAGAGACCCAGTACTTC. It codes for CASSIDHTSGQETQYF.

The chain carries TRBV15 and TRBJ1-1; D is unclear. V lost 1 base, J lost 1 base, and 7 bases lay in between. Germline-derived CDR1 and CDR2 are LNHNV and YYDKDF (reference sequence). The CDR3 contains 14 residues. In DNA form, the CDR3 reads TGTGCCACCAGCAGAGTGTTGGAGAACACTGAAGCTTTCTTT. Amino acids: CATSRVLENTEAFF.

J is TRBJ2-1 and V is TRBV11-3; no clear D. The length of the CDR3 is 12 residues. Germline V gene sequence: CDR1 SGHNT, CDR2 YENEEA. Trimming removed 6 bases from V and 9 bases from J, with 12 bases in between. In nucleotides, the CDR3 is TGTGCCAGCAGTCCCACCCCCAGTGAGCAGTTCTTC. This gives the protein CASSPTPSEQFF.

This chain uses TRBV5-4 with TRBJ1-6, with 8 positions matching TRBD1. CDR1 is SGHNT and CDR2 is YYREEE in the germline V gene (reference sequence). The V segment lost 4 bases and the J segment 8 bases; nucleotides outside the gene matches: 11. The CDR3 consists of 16 residues. The CDR3 loop reads CASSHGADRGYSPLHF. For the CDR3, the DNA is TGTGCCAGCAGCCATGGGGCCGACAGGGGTTATTCACCCCTCCACTTT.

The rearrangement joins TRBV7-2 to TRBJ2-7; D is ambiguous. Trimming left V 4 bases short and J 6 bases short, with 16 bases between. The germline V gene encodes CDR1 SGHTA and CDR2 FQGNSA. The CDR3 consists of 14 residues. The CDR3 DNA reads as TGTGCCAGCAGCTGGACGGATACTATAAGCGAGCAGTACTTC. It is translated as CASSWTDTISEQYF.

This chain uses TRBV11-3 with TRBJ2-6, with 7 bases aligning to TRBD2. Germline CDR1 reads SGHNT; CDR2 reads YENEEA. The junction had 11 bases not matched to a gene; V was cut back by 6 bases and J by 0 bases. The CDR3 length is 18 residues. The CDR3 protein is CASRLGHSGYSGANVLTF. In DNA form, the CDR3 reads TGTGCCAGCAGGTTGGGTCATAGCGGGTACTCTGGGGCCAACGTCCTGACTTTC.

The chain is built from TRBV6-1 and TRBJ1-6, with D tentatively TRBD1 (5 bases). The germline gives CDR1 MNHNS, CDR2 SASEGT. The CDR3 has 15 amino acids. The V end was cut by 3 bases, the J end by 5 bases, with 11 bases between. CDR3 nucleotides: TGTGCCAGCAGTGACCCCGGGACGGATAATTCACCCCTCCACTTT. Translated, it gives CASSDPGTDNSPLHF.

V and J are TRBV7-3 and TRBJ2-2; no definite D call. Trimming shortened V by 4 bases and J by 4 bases, and 16 bases separated the two germline ends. The germline CDR1 and CDR2 sequences are SGHTA and FQGTGA. CDR3 length: 16 residues. The CDR3 bases are TGTGCCAGCAGCTCGCAAAGGACCCCAAGCACCGGGGAGCTGTTTTTT. Its translation is CASSSQRTPSTGELFF.

This chain links TRBV4-2 with TRBJ2-5, with 7 nucleotides matching TRBD2. Germline-derived CDR1 and CDR2 are LGHNA and YNFKEQ. V lost 4 bases and J lost 7; bases outside the gene matches: 3. CDR3 length equals 12 residues. CDR3 amino acids: CASSPGGGTQYF. CDR3 DNA sequence: TGTGCCAGCAGCCCTGGGGGGGGGACCCAGTACTTC.